These 9 T cell receptor beta chains came from one sample sequenced in a study of blood T cell repertoires in COVID-19 (dated by TCRdb to 2018 to 2021). The receptor library was made with the immunoSEQ multiplex PCR assay. In its TCRdb copy, this immuneACCESS table keeps in-frame sequences only and misses some clones. Where compared with another copy, unresolved V genes explain less than half of these, and the others have no known cause. In all, the sample holds about 230,000 clones, and around 80% of those were seen once. The ten largest account for around 25% of the sample. Specimen: peripheral blood. All receptors derive from a man aged 35-49 years with acute or convalescent COVID-19.

The chain recombines TRBV5-5 with TRBJ1-2; D is ambiguous. CDR1 SGHKS and CDR2 YYEKEE come from the germline V gene (reference sequence). CDR3 length equals 14 residues. V lost 4 bases and J 4 bases, leaving 14 bases between the germline ends. CDR3 sequence: CASSPGGVLYGYTF. The CDR3 nucleotides are TGTGCCAGCAGCCCCGGTGGAGTGCTCTATGGCTACACCTTC.

The V gene is TRBV3-1 (or the pseudogene TRBV3-2), the J gene TRBJ1-1, with D unclear. This CDR3 is built from 14 residues. The germline V gene encodes CDR1 LGHDT and CDR2 YNNKEL (reference sequence). The ends were cut back, 4 bases at V and 8 bases at J, with 17 bases in the middle. The CDR3 DNA reads TGTGCCAGCAGCCCCTTACGGCAAGGGAGGGAAGCTTTCTTT. It specifies CASSPLRQGREAFF.

J is TRBJ2-5 and V is TRBV7-8; 10 bases are shared with TRBD2. CDR1 SGHVS and CDR2 FQNEAQ come from the germline V gene. CDR3 length: 15 residues. Trimming at V came to 5 bases and at J to 5 bases, leaving 8 bases not matched to a gene. This chain's CDR3 is CASSETGTSDETQYF. The DNA for the CDR3 is TGTGCCAGCAGCGAAACCGGGACTAGCGATGAGACCCAGTACTTC.

V gene TRBV5-1 combines with J gene TRBJ1-6; TRBD1 might be the D (6 bases). CDR3 size: 15 residues. In germline, CDR1 is SGHRS, CDR2 YFSETQ. V was cut by 0 bases and J by 6 bases, with 10 bases left in between. This chain's CDR3 is CASSLDTGSNSPLHF. The DNA of the CDR3 is TGCGCCAGCAGCTTGGATACAGGGAGTAATTCACCCCTCCACTTT.

This chain joins TRBV7-9 and TRBJ2-7; 8 positions match TRBD1. J lost 5 bases, V lost 1 base, and 4 bases had no gene match. The length of the CDR3 is 14 residues. The germline V gene encodes CDR1 SEHNR and CDR2 FQNEAQ (reference sequence). CDR3 DNA: TGTGCCAGCAGCTTAGGGGCAGGGGGCAACGAGCAGTACTTC. Translated: CASSLGAGGNEQYF.

Only one count was recorded for this clone. The V call is TRBV9, the J call TRBJ1-2, with a possible D match to TRBD1 (5 bases). This CDR3 is built from 14 residues. Germline V CDR1 and CDR2: SGDLS, YYNGEE. V was cut by 4 bases and J by 5 bases, with 15 bases left in between. The CDR3 is CASSRGLPTYGYTF. CDR3 nucleotides: TGTGCCAGCAGCAGGGGCCTACCGACTTATGGCTACACCTTC. The full variable domain, in which reference TRBV9 and TRBJ1-2 provide the parts outside the CDR3, is DSGVTQTPKHLITATGQRVTLRCSPRSGDLSVYWYQQSLDQGLQFLIQYYNGEERAKGNILERFSAQQFPDLHSELNLSSLELGDSALYFCASSRGLPTYGYTFGSGTRLTVV.

On this clone itself: This same CDR3 is encoded by further DNA sequences in the sample. V usage is TRBV7-3 and J usage is TRBJ1-2, with D perhaps TRBD1 (6 bases). The CDR3 spans 15 residues. Trimming shortened V by 5 bases and J by 4 bases, and 17 bases separated the two germline ends. Looked up from germline, CDR1 is SGHTA and CDR2 is FQGTGA. The CDR3 bases are TGTGCCAGCAGCCCAATGCCGGGGGGCTTCTATGGCTACACCTTC. Its translation: CASSPMPGGFYGYTF.

The V gene is TRBV11-2, the J gene TRBJ1-1; 10 bases match TRBD1. CDR1 SGHAT and CDR2 FQNNGV come from the germline V gene. This CDR3 contains 14 residues. With 3 bases clipped from V and 12 bases from J, the junction kept 10 bases outside the gene matches. The CDR3 region is CASSFTDRGSRPFF. CDR3 coding DNA: TGTGCCAGCAGCTTTACGGACAGGGGGAGCCGGCCTTTCTTT.

This clone was counted between two and nine times. The chain links TRBV24-1 to TRBJ1-2; D perhaps matches TRBD1 (6 bases). The CDR3 is 17 residues long. Deletions cut 3 bases from V and 4 bases from J, with 20 bases between. Germline V lookup: CDR1 KGHDR, CDR2 SFDVKD. DNA for the CDR3: TGTGCCACCAGTGATGCCGGGACATCGGATCCTCGCTATGGCTACACCTTC. Translation gives CATSDAGTSDPRYGYTF.